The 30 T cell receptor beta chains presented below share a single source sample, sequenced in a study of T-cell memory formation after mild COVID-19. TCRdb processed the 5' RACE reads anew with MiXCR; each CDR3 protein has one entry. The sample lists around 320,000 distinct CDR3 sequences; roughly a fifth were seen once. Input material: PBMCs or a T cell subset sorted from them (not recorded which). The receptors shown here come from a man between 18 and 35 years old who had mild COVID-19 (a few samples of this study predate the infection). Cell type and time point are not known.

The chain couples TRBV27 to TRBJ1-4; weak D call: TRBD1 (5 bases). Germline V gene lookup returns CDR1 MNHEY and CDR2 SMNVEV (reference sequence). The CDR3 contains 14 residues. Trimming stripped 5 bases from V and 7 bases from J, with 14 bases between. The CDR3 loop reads CASSPPGGIEKLFF. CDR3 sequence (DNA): TGTGCCAGCAGTCCCCCGGGGGGAATTGAAAAACTGTTTTTT.

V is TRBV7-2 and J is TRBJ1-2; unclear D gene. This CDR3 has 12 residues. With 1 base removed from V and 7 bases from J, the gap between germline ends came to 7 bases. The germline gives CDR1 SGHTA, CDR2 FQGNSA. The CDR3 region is CASSLDSGGYTF. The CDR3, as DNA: TGTGCCAGCAGCTTAGATAGTGGTGGCTACACCTTC.

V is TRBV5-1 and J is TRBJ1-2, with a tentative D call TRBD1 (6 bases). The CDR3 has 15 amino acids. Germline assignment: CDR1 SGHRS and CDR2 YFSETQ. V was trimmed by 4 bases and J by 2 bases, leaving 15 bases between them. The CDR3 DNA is TGCGCCAGCAGCGCCGTGTCCCAGGGGAACTATGGCTACACCTTC. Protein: CASSAVSQGNYGYTF.

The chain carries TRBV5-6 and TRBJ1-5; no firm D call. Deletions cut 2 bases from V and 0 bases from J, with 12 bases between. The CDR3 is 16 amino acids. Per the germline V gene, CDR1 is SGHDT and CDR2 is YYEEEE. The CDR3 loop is CASSFSTAVSNQPQHF. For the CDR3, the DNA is TGTGCCAGCAGCTTTTCCACGGCAGTTAGCAATCAGCCCCAGCATTTT.

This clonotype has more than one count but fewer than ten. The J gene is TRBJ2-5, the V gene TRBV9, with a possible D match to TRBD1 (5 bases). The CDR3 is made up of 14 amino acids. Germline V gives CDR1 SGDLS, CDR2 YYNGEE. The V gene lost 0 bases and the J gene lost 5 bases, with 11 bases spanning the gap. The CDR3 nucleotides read TGTGCCAGCAGCGTAGACTGGGGCTTGGAGACCCAGTACTTC. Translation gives CASSVDWGLETQYF.

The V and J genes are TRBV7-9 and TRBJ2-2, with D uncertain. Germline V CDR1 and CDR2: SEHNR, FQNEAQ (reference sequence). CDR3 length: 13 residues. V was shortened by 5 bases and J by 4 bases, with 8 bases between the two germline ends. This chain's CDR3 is CASSRDVTGELFF. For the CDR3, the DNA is TGTGCCAGCAGCCGCGATGTCACCGGGGAGCTGTTTTTT.

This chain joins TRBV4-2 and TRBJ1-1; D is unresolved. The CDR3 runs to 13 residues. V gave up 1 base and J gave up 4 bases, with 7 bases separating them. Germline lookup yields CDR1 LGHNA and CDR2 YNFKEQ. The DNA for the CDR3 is TGTGCCAGCAGCCAAGCGGAAGGCACTGAAGCTTTCTTT. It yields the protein CASSQAEGTEAFF.

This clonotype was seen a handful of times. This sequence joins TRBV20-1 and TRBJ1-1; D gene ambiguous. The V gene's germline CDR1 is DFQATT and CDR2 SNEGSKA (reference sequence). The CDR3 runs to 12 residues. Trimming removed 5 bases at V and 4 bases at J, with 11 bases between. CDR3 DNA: TGCAGTGCTGCCCAACTACGCACTGAAGCTTTCTTT. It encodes CSAAQLRTEAFF.

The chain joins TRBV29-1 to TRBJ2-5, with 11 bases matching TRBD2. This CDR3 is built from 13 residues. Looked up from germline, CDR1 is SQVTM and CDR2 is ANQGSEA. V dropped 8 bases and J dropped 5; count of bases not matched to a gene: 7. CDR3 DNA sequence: TGCAGCTTTAGCGGGGGGGCCTTGGAGACCCAGTACTTC. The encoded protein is CSFSGGALETQYF.

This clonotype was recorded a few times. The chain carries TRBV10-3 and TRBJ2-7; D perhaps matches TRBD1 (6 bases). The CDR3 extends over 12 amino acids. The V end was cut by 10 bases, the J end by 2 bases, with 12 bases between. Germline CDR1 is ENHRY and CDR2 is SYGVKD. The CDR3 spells CATADRAYEQYV. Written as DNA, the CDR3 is TGTGCCACGGCGGACAGAGCCTACGAGCAGTACGTC.

CDR3 DNA: TGTGCCAGCAGTTTGCAAGGAGTTGGTAGCACAGATACGCAGTATTTT. This sequence encodes CASSLQGVGSTDTQYF. The chain combines TRBV28 with TRBJ2-3; D gene ambiguous. The ends were cut back, 3 bases at V and 0 bases at J, with 13 bases in the middle. The germline V gene has CDR1 MDHEN and CDR2 SYDVKM. This CDR3 contains 16 residues.

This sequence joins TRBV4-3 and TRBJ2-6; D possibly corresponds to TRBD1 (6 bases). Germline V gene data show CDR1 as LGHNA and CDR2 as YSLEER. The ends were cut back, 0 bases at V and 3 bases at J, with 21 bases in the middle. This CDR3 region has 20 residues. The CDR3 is CASSQDIEARGAHGANVLTF. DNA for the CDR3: TGCGCCAGCAGCCAAGATATTGAGGCCAGGGGCGCACATGGGGCCAACGTCCTGACTTTC.

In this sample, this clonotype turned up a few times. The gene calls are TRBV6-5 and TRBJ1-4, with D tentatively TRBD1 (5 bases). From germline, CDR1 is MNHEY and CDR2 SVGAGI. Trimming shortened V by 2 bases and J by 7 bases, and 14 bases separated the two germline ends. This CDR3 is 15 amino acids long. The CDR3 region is CASSYVNAGTEKLFF. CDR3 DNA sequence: TGTGCCAGCAGTTACGTTAACGCAGGGACTGAAAAACTGTTTTTT.

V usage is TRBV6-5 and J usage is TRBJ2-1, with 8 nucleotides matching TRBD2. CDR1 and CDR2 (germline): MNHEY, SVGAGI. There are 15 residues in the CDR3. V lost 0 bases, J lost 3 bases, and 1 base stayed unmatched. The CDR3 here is CASSYSAGGYNEQFF. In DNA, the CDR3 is TGTGCCAGCAGTTACTCTGCGGGGGGCTACAATGAGCAGTTCTTC.

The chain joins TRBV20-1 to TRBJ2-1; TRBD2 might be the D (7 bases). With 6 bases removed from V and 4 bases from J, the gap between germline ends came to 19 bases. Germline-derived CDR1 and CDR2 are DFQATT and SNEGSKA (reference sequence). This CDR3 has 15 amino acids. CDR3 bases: TGCAGTGCGTCCGAGATGGGGGGGCCTTACAATGAGCAGTTCTTC. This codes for CSASEMGGPYNEQFF.

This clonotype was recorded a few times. The CDR3 here is CASSDRVLNTEAFF. The CDR3 DNA reads as TGTGCCAGCAGCGACAGGGTTTTAAACACTGAAGCTTTCTTT. This chain connects TRBV5-6 to TRBJ1-1; 7 bases map to TRBD1. Germline V gene data show CDR1 as SGHDT and CDR2 as YYEEEE. The CDR3 loop spans 14 amino acids. Trimming at V came to 4 bases and at J to 2 bases, leaving 5 bases not matched to a gene.

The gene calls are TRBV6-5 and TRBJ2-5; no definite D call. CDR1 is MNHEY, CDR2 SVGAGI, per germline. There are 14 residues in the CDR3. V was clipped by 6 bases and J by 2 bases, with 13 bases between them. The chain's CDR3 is CASSYDGQQETQYF. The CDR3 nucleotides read TGTGCCAGCAGCTACGACGGCCAACAAGAGACCCAGTACTTC.

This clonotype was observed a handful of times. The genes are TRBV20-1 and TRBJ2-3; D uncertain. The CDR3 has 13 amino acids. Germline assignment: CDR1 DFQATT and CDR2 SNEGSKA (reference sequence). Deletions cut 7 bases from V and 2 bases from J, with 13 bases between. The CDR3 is CSVSRFLTDTQYF. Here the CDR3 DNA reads TGCAGTGTTTCCCGCTTCCTCACAGATACGCAGTATTTT.

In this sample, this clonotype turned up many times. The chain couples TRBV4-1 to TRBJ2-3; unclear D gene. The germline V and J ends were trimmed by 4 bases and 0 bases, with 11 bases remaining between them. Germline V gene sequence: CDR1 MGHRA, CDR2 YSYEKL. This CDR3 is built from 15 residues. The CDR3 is CASSPRYVSTDTQYF. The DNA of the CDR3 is TGCGCCAGCAGCCCAAGATACGTAAGCACAGATACGCAGTATTTT.

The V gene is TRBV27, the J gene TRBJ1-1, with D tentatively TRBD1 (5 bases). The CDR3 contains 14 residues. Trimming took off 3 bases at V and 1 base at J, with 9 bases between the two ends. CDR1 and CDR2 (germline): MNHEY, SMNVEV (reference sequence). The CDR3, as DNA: TGTGCCAGCAGTTTCCAGGGCTCGAACACTGAAGCTTTCTTT. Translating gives CASSFQGSNTEAFF.

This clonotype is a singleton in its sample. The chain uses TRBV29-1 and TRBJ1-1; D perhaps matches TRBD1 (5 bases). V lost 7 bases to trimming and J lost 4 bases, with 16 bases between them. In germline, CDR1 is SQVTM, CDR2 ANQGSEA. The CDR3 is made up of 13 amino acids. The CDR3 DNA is TGCAGCGCTAATCCCCAGGGTCGCACTGAAGCTTTCTTT. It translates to CSANPQGRTEAFF.

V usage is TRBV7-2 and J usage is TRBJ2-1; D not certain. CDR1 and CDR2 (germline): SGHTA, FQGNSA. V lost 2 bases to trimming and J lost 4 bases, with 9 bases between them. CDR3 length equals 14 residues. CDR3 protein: CASSLYQKYNEQFF. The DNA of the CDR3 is TGTGCCAGCAGCTTATACCAGAAATACAATGAGCAGTTCTTC.

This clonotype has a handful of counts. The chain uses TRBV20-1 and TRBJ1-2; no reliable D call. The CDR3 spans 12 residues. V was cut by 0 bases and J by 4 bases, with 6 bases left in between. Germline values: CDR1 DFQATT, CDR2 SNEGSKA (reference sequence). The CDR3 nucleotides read TGCAGTGCTAGAGATGAAGGCTATGGCTACACCTTC. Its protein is CSARDEGYGYTF.

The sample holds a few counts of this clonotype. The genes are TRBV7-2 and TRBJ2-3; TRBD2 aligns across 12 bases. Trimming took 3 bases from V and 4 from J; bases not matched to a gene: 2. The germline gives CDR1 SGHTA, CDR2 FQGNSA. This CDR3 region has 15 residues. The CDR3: CASSFLAGGADTQYF. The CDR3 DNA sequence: TGTGCCAGCAGCTTCCTAGCGGGGGGGGCAGATACGCAGTATTTT. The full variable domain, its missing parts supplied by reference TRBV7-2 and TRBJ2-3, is GAGVSQSPSNKVTEKGKDVELRCDPISGHTALYWYRQSLGQGLEFLIYFQGNSAPDKSGLPSDRFSAERTGGSVSTLTIQRTQQEDSAVYLCASSFLAGGADTQYFGPGTRLTVL.

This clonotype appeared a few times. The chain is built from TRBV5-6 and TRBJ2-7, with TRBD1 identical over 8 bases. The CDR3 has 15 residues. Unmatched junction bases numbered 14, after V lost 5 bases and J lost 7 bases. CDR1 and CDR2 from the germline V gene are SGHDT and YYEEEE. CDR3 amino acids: CASRSTGANPAEQYV. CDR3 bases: TGTGCCAGCAGGTCGACAGGGGCCAACCCTGCGGAGCAGTACGTC.

DNA for the CDR3: TGCGCCAGCAGCCATGCCCCGGGACAGGGTTACGAGCAGTACTTC. This codes for CASSHAPGQGYEQYF. V gene TRBV4-3 combines with J gene TRBJ2-7; 9 bases are shared with TRBD1. Germline V gene lookup returns CDR1 LGHNA and CDR2 YSLEER. The CDR3 has 15 residues. Losses at the gene ends were 3 bases for V and 4 bases for J; bases not matched to a gene: 7.

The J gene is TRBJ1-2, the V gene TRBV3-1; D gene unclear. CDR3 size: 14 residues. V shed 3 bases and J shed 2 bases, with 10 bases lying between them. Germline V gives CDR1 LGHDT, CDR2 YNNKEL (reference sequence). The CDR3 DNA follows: TGTGCCAGCAGCCAGAGGGAGTCAAACTATGGCTACACCTTC. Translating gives CASSQRESNYGYTF. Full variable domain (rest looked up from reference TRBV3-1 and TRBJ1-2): DTAVSQTPKYLVTQMGNDKSIKCEQNLGHDTMYWYKQDSKKFLKIMFSYNNKELIINETVPNRFSPKSPDKAHLNLHINSLELGDSAVYFCASSQRESNYGYTFGSGTRLTVV.

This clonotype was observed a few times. CDR3 loop: CASSKWTESTDTQYF. CDR3 sequence (DNA): TGTGCCAGCAGCAAATGGACGGAGTCCACAGATACGCAGTATTTT. The gene calls are TRBV5-4 and TRBJ2-3; D not certain. This CDR3 spans 15 amino acids. Germline V gene sequence: CDR1 SGHNT, CDR2 YYREEE (reference sequence). Trimming pared 4 bases from V and 2 bases from J, leaving 14 bases between. The full variable domain, with the rest looked up from reference TRBV5-4 and TRBJ2-3, is ETGVTQSPTHLIKTRGQQVTLRCSSQSGHNTVSWYQQALGQGPQFIFQYYREEENGRGNFPPRFSGLQFPNYSSELNVNALELDDSALYLCASSKWTESTDTQYFGPGTRLTVL.

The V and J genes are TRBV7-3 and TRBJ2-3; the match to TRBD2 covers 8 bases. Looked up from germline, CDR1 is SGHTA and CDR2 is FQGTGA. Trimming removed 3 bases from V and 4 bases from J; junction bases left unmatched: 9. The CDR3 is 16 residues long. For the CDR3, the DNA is TGTGCCAGCAGCTTTTCCGGGGGGGCCGTCGCAGATACGCAGTATTTT. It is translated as CASSFSGGAVADTQYF.

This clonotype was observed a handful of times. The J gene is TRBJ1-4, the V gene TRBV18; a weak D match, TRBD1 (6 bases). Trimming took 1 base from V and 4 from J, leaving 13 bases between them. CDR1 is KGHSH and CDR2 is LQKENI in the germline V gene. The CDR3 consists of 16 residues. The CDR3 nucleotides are TGTGCCAGCTCACCACGGGACGGGGGCTTTAATGAAAAACTGTTTTTT. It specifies CASSPRDGGFNEKLFF. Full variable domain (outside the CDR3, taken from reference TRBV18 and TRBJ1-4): NAGVMQNPRHLVRRRGQEARLRCSPMKGHSHVYWYRQLPEEGLKFMVYLQKENIIDESGMPKERFSAEFPKEGPSILRIQQVVRGDSAAYFCASSPRDGGFNEKLFFGSGTQLSVL.